This TCR beta chain originates from a study of blood T cell repertoires in COVID-19. Study summary: Some COVID-19 samples were acute and others convalescent; all came from the United States, Italy and Spain. Sources were T cells, B-cell-depleted T cells, or PBMCs; the material itself was cDNA or gDNA.

This clone was found once. Methods used by the authors: Estimates of nucleated cell counts were drawn from the amplification of reference gene primers. Here immunoSEQ multiplex PCR was the method, and the copy in TCRdb shows in-frame clones only, minus some. V and J calls and clone size come straight from that table; D and trimming were deduced from the DNA. The data contain more than 40,000 clones, around 85% of them singletons. The sequence was obtained from a man aged 45-60 years with active COVID-19. The specimen was peripheral blood.

The DNA for the CDR3 is TGTGCCAGCAGCTTGGGCGGGCCCTACAATGAGCAGTTCTTC. The encoded protein is CASSLGGPYNEQFF. This chain connects TRBV7-9 to TRBJ2-1; perhaps TRBD2 as D (5 bases). The V gene's germline CDR1 is SEHNR and CDR2 FQNEAQ (reference sequence). The CDR3 is made up of 14 amino acids. V dropped 3 bases and J dropped 2 bases, with 8 bases sitting between them.